This passage covers 27 T cell receptor beta chains from one sample sequenced in a study of T cell responses to AZD1222 COVID-19 vaccine. Repertoires were generated with immunoSEQ multiplex PCR, while TCRdb's copy carries only in-frame clones and drops some. The data show under 150,000 clones, about 92% seen once. The source was peripheral blood, collected on day 0 of AZD1222 vaccination. All receptors derive from an adult in good health.

The chain links TRBV6-6 to TRBJ1-2; D gene unclear. Trimming shortened V by 5 bases and J by 2 bases, and 21 bases separated the two germline ends. The CDR3 contains 17 residues. Germline V gives CDR1 MNHNY, CDR2 SVGAGI (reference sequence). The CDR3 nucleotides read TGTGCCAGCAGTCCCGACTCCTACCTACACAGAAACTATGGCTACACCTTC. It translates to CASSPDSYLHRNYGYTF.

The chain couples TRBV20-1 to TRBJ2-1; D not certain. This CDR3 contains 11 residues. CDR1 and CDR2 (germline): DFQATT, SNEGSKA (reference sequence). The V end was cut by 2 bases, the J end by 11 bases, with 10 bases between. The CDR3 DNA follows: TGCAGTGCTAGAACGGATGCAAAGCAGTTCTTC. Its protein is CSARTDAKQFF.

This clone was counted a few times. The chain employs TRBV6-5 and TRBJ2-7; D tentatively fits TRBD1 or TRBD2 (5 bases each). The germline V gene encodes CDR1 MNHEY and CDR2 SVGAGI. The CDR3 sequence is 14 residues long. Between the trimmed V and J ends, which lost 6 bases and 3 bases, there was a span of 15 bases. Written as DNA, the CDR3 is TGTGCCAGCAGCGCCGGGACGGAACACTACGAGCAGTACTTC. Translated, it gives CASSAGTEHYEQYF.

In DNA form, the CDR3 reads TGTGCCAGCCAAGGACTAGCGGGAGGGTGGGAGCAGTACTTC. Its translation: CASQGLAGGWEQYF. The J gene is TRBJ2-7, the V gene TRBV27, with 15 positions matching TRBD2. V gave up 8 bases and J gave up 7 bases; unmatched junction bases: 6. The CDR3 totals 14 residues. Germline CDR1 is MNHEY and CDR2 is SMNVEV (reference sequence).

The chain has TRBV9 and TRBJ2-1, with D possibly being TRBD1 (6 bases). CDR1 is SGDLS, CDR2 YYNGEE, per germline. There are 13 residues in the CDR3. The V and J ends lost 2 bases and 8 bases respectively, with 11 bases between them. In DNA, the CDR3 is TGTGCCAGCAGCGTCGGACAGACCGATGAGCAGTTCTTC. Translation gives CASSVGQTDEQFF. Full variable domain (outside the CDR3, taken from reference TRBV9 and TRBJ2-1): DSGVTQTPKHLITATGQRVTLRCSPRSGDLSVYWYQQSLDQGLQFLIQYYNGEERAKGNILERFSAQQFPDLHSELNLSSLELGDSALYFCASSVGQTDEQFFGPGTRLTVL.

The CDR3 sequence is CASSLADRGYEQYF. Written as DNA, the CDR3 is TGTGCCAGCAGTTTAGCTGACAGGGGTTACGAGCAGTACTTC. The chain couples TRBV27 to TRBJ2-7, with 8 bases identical to TRBD1. The germline CDR1 and CDR2 sequences are MNHEY and SMNVEV (reference sequence). Unmatched junction bases numbered 4, after V lost 2 bases and J lost 4 bases. CDR3 length equals 14 residues.

V gene TRBV11-2 combines with J gene TRBJ2-1; TRBD2 aligns across 10 bases. Losses at the gene ends were 4 bases for V and 9 bases for J; bases not matched to a gene: 9. The CDR3 is made up of 15 amino acids. Per germline, CDR1 SGHAT and CDR2 FQNNGV. This chain's CDR3 is CASSWQAGGLTEQFF. CDR3 bases: TGTGCCAGCAGCTGGCAAGCGGGAGGGCTTACTGAGCAGTTCTTC.

As to this clone: Other DNA sequences in this specimen translate into the identical CDR3. The chain has TRBV27 and TRBJ1-5; the D gene is possibly TRBD1 (5 bases). The germline CDR1 and CDR2 sequences are MNHEY and SMNVEV (reference sequence). Trimming removed 3 bases at V and 5 bases at J, with 8 bases between. The CDR3 runs 13 residues. In DNA, the CDR3 is TGTGCCAGCAGTTTTCGAGGGGATCAGCCCCAGCATTTT. Amino acids: CASSFRGDQPQHF.

This chain uses TRBV2 with TRBJ2-5, with D possibly TRBD2 on 6 matching bases. The CDR3 contains 13 residues. Germline V gives CDR1 SNHLY, CDR2 FYNNEI. V dropped 7 bases and J dropped 4 bases, with 13 bases sitting between them. The CDR3 loop is CASNLGGGETQYF. Written as DNA, the CDR3 is TGTGCCAGCAATCTCGGGGGAGGAGAGACCCAGTACTTC.

The table lists this clone with a count of one. The chain is built from TRBV28 and TRBJ1-5, with D possibly matching TRBD1 (5 bases). V dropped 1 base and J dropped 3 bases, with 7 bases sitting between them. The CDR3 covers 14 residues. Germline CDR1 and CDR2: MDHEN and SYDVKM. The CDR3 is CASSLSQVNQPQHF. The CDR3 coding sequence is TGTGCCAGCAGTTTATCACAGGTCAATCAGCCCCAGCATTTT.

V gene TRBV19 combines with J gene TRBJ2-1; 10 bases fit TRBD2. In germline, CDR1 is LNHDA, CDR2 SQIVND (reference sequence). With 2 bases clipped from V and 2 bases from J, the junction kept 6 bases outside the gene matches. This CDR3 contains 17 residues. CDR3: CASSITASGSPYNEQFF. In DNA, the CDR3 is TGTGCCAGTAGTATAACGGCTAGCGGGAGCCCCTACAATGAGCAGTTCTTC.

The chain has TRBV29-1 and TRBJ2-1; 9 bases are shared with TRBD1. This CDR3 is 15 amino acids long. Trimming at V came to 0 bases and at J to 8 bases, leaving 8 bases not matched to a gene. Germline V lookup: CDR1 SQVTM, CDR2 ANQGSEA. The CDR3, as DNA: TGCAGCGTTGAAGACACGGGACAGGGATGGGATGAGCAGTTCTTC. This translates into CSVEDTGQGWDEQFF.

The chain recombines TRBV27 with TRBJ1-3; tentatively, D is TRBD1 (5 bases). Trimming stripped 7 bases from V and 0 bases from J, with 13 bases between. CDR3 length: 15 residues. Germline assignment: CDR1 MNHEY and CDR2 SMNVEV (reference sequence). The CDR3 here is CASKGTGSSGNTIYF. DNA for the CDR3: TGTGCCAGCAAGGGGACGGGTTCCTCTGGAAACACCATATATTTT.

This clone was seen a single time. The rearrangement links TRBV28 to TRBJ1-1, with D hard to call. The germline V gene has CDR1 MDHEN and CDR2 SYDVKM. V shed 6 bases and J shed 0 bases, with 5 bases lying between them. The CDR3 spans 12 residues. CDR3 residues: CASRPMNTEAFF. In nucleotides, the CDR3 is TGTGCCAGCAGGCCGATGAACACTGAAGCTTTCTTT.

The V and J genes are TRBV11-3 and TRBJ2-7; tentative D call: TRBD1 (5 bases). CDR3 length: 15 residues. Trimming pared 5 bases from V and 1 base from J, leaving 15 bases between. Germline CDR1 reads SGHNT; CDR2 reads YENEEA. The CDR3 loop is CASSPGSYDSYEQYF. In DNA form, the CDR3 reads TGTGCCAGCAGCCCAGGGTCGTACGATTCCTACGAGCAGTACTTC.

Worth noting for this clone: The junction departs from germline at one end; a sequencing error may be responsible. The chain employs TRBV11-2 and TRBJ2-7; 8 bases fit TRBD2. Germline V CDR1 and CDR2: SGHAT, FQNNGV. The CDR3 length is 11 residues. The CDR3 DNA is TGCGCGGGGGGCGCCGATGGCGAGCAGTACTTC. This codes for CAGGADGEQYF.

This clone was picked up one time. J is TRBJ2-1 and V is TRBV10-1; 7 bases align to TRBD1. Germline CDR1 WNHNN, CDR2 SYGVQD (reference sequence). V lost 6 bases, J lost 8 bases, and 7 bases stayed unmatched. There are 13 residues in the CDR3. Here the CDR3 reads CASRQGLSDEQFF. CDR3 coding DNA: TGCGCCAGCAGACAGGGGCTCTCTGATGAGCAGTTCTTC.

The chain is built from TRBV19 and TRBJ1-2; 8 nucleotides align to TRBD1. The CDR3 runs to 11 residues. Germline V lookup: CDR1 LNHDA, CDR2 SQIVND (reference sequence). V lost 11 bases to trimming and J lost 5 bases; unmatched junction nucleotides: 4. In nucleotides, the CDR3 is TGTGCCGCGCAGGGGGCGTATGGCTACACCTTC. Its protein product is CAAQGAYGYTF. The complete variable domain, with remaining parts taken from reference TRBV19 and TRBJ1-2, reads DGGITQSPKYLFRKEGQNVTLSCEQNLNHDAMYWYRQDPGQGLRLIYYSQIVNDFQKGDIAEGYSVSREKKESFPLTVTSAQKNPTAFYLCAAQGAYGYTFGSGTRLTVV.

The V call is TRBV14, the J call TRBJ1-1; the D is unclear. This CDR3 contains 13 residues. V lost 1 base, J lost 5 bases, and 8 bases lay in between. From germline, CDR1 is SGHDN and CDR2 FVKESK. The CDR3 region has the DNA TGTGCCAGCAGCCAAGGTGTGGGGACTGAAGCTTTCTTT. Its protein is CASSQGVGTEAFF.

This chain joins TRBV14 and TRBJ1-3; D perhaps matches TRBD1 (6 bases). Between the trimmed V and J ends, which lost 3 bases and 4 bases, there was a span of 13 bases. In germline, CDR1 is SGHDN, CDR2 FVKESK. The CDR3 covers 15 residues. CDR3 coding DNA: TGTGCCAGCAGCCAGAGAACAGGGTTGGGAAACACCATATATTTT. Protein sequence: CASSQRTGLGNTIYF.

The J gene is TRBJ2-5, the V gene TRBV10-2; D perhaps matches TRBD1 (6 bases). CDR3 length: 14 amino acids. Germline-derived CDR1 and CDR2 are WSHSY and SAAADI. Trimming took off 4 bases at V and 2 bases at J, with 11 bases between the two ends. This CDR3 is CASSGTADQETQYF. DNA of the CDR3: TGCGCCAGCAGTGGGACAGCCGATCAAGAGACCCAGTACTTC.

This clone showed up just a few times. This chain connects TRBV27 to TRBJ1-5; D ambiguous. Trimming took 6 bases from V and 2 from J, leaving 14 bases between them. Germline CDR1 and CDR2: MNHEY and SMNVEV (reference sequence). The CDR3 has 15 amino acids. The DNA for the CDR3 is TGTGCCAGCAGACAGAACAGCGCGGGCAATCAGCCCCAGCATTTT. It codes for CASRQNSAGNQPQHF.

The chain has TRBV4-3 and TRBJ1-2; D is possibly TRBD1 (5 bases). The germline CDR1 and CDR2 sequences are LGHNA and YSLEER. There are 16 residues in the CDR3. The V end lost 0 bases, the J end lost 4 bases, and 15 bases lay between the germline ends. The CDR3 protein is CASSQDFRQILYGYTF. CDR3 sequence (DNA): TGCGCCAGCAGCCAAGATTTCCGACAGATCCTCTATGGCTACACCTTC.

The V and J genes are TRBV11-2 and TRBJ1-4; the D is unclear. This CDR3 region has 14 residues. CDR1 is SGHAT, CDR2 FQNNGV, per germline. V shed 1 base and J shed 5 bases, with 8 bases lying between them. The DNA of the CDR3 is TGTGCCAGCAGCTTAGCCGGAGTCAATGAAAAACTGTTTTTT. This encodes CASSLAGVNEKLFF.

The chain is built from TRBV6-5 and TRBJ1-4; D remains ambiguous. Germline V gene lookup returns CDR1 MNHEY and CDR2 SVGAGI. V lost 0 bases to trimming and J lost 0 bases, with 5 bases between them. CDR3 length equals 15 residues. CDR3 residues: CASSYSGATNEKLFF. CDR3 nucleotide sequence: TGTGCCAGCAGTTACTCCGGCGCAACTAATGAAAAACTGTTTTTT.

The chain employs TRBV6-5 and TRBJ2-5, with a tentative D call TRBD2 (6 bases). CDR3 length equals 13 residues. Germline V gene lookup returns CDR1 MNHEY and CDR2 SVGAGI. The ends were cut back, 1 base at V and 4 bases at J, with 7 bases in the middle. The CDR3 region is CASSYFGGETQYF. The CDR3 coding sequence is TGTGCCAGCAGTTACTTCGGGGGAGAGACCCAGTACTTC.

The chain joins TRBV10-3 to TRBJ2-7; the D is unclear. The V and J ends lost 0 bases and 2 bases respectively, with 8 bases between them. The CDR3 consists of 14 residues. Germline-derived CDR1 and CDR2 are ENHRY and SYGVKD. The chain's CDR3 is CAISESSVAYEQYF. The CDR3 coding sequence is TGTGCCATCAGTGAGTCGAGTGTCGCCTACGAGCAGTACTTC.